This T cell receptor (beta chain) is from a study of cytomegalovirus exposure and HLA in healthy donors. The V gene's germline CDR1 is MDHEN and CDR2 SYDVKM. The CDR3 covers 14 residues. The V end lost 2 bases, the J end lost 2 bases, and 9 bases lay between the germline ends. Sequenced by immunoSEQ multiplex PCR; TCRdb stores in-frame clones only, minus some. The table records about 63,000 clones, about 89% of them present only once. Study-wide results and caveats: Altogether, some 170 TCR beta chains were recorded as cytomegalovirus-associated. While the bulk of TCR sequences proved rare, some public TCRs turned up in many donors.

This clone has a single count. Its antigen is undetermined. The sample was PBMCs. The V call is TRBV28, the J call TRBJ1-1; D is undetermined. The clonotype originates from a woman in her late teens or twenties in good health and CMV-seronegative. The CDR3 loop reads CASSLTRHNTEAFF. For the CDR3, the DNA is TGTGCCAGCAGTTTAACCAGACATAACACTGAAGCTTTCTTT.